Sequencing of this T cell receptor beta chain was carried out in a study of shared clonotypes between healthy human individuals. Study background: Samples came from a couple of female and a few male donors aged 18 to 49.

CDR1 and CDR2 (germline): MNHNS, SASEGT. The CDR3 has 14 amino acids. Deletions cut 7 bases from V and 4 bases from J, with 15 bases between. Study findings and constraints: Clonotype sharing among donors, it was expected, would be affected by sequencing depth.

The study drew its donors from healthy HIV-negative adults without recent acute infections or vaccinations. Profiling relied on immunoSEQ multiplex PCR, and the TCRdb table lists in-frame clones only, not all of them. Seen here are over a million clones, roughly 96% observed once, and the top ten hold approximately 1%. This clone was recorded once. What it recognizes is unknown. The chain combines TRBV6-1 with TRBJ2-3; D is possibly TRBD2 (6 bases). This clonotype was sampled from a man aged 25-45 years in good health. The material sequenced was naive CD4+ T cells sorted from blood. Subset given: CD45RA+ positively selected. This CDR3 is CASNLEGWADTQYF. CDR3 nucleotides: TGTGCCAGCAATTTGGAGGGGTGGGCAGATACGCAGTATTTT.